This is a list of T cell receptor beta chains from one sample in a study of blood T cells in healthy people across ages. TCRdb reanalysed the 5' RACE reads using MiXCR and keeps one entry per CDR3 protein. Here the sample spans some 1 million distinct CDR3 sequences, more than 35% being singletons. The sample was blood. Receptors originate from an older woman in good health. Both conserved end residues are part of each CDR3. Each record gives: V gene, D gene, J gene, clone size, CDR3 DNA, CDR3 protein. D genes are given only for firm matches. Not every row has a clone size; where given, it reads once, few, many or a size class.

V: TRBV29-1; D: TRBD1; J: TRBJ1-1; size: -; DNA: TGCAGCGTCTGGGACGGGACAGGAAACACTGAAGCTTTCTTT; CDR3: CSVWDGTGNTEAFF
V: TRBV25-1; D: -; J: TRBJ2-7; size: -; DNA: TGTGCCAGCAGTGATGACTTTTGGTACTTC; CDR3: CASSDDFWYF
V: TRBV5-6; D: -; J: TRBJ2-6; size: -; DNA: TGTGCCAGCAGCTTGAGCGGCTCCCTCTCTGGGGCCAACGTCCTGACTTTC; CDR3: CASSLSGSLSGANVLTF
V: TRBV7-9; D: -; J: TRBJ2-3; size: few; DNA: TGTGCCAGCAGCACACTAGGGGTTGGGACGCAGTATTTT; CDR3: CASSTLGVGTQYF
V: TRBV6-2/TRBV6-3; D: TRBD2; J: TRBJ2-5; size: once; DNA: TGTGCCAGCAGCCCGGCAGTCTCCGCACTAGCGGGAGTAGAGAATGAGCAGTACTTC; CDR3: CASSPAVSALAGVENEQYF
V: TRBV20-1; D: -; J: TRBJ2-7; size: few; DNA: TGCAGTGCTAGAGGCCTAGCGAGCTACGAGCAGTACTTC; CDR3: CSARGLASYEQYF
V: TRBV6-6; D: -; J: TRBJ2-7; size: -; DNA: TGTGCCAGCGGAGGGGGGGAGATCGAGCAGTACTTC; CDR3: CASGGGEIEQYF
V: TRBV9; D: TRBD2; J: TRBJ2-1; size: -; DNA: TGTGCCAGCAGCTTTATGACTAGCGGGTGGTACAATGAGCAGTTCTTC; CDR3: CASSFMTSGWYNEQFF
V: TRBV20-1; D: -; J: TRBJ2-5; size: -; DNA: TGCAGTGCTAGAGATATGAGCAGGGCCTCAGGGGTCTCAGAGACCCAGTACTTC; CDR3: CSARDMSRASGVSETQYF
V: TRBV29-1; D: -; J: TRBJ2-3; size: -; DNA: TGCAGCGTTGGCGCATTTAACACAGATACGCAGTATTTT; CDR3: CSVGAFNTDTQYF
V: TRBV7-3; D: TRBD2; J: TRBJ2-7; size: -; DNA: TGTGCCAGCAGCCCCCGTGGGCTAGCGGGAGGAAACGAGCAGTACTTC; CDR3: CASSPRGLAGGNEQYF
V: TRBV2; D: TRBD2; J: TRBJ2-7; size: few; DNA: TGTGCCAGCAGTGAGGGACTAGCGGGAGGCGAGCAGTACTTC; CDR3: CASSEGLAGGEQYF
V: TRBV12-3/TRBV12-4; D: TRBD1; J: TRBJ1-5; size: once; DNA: TGTGCCAGCAGGGAAAACAGGGGCTCGGGTCAGCCCCAGCATTTT; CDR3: CASRENRGSGQPQHF
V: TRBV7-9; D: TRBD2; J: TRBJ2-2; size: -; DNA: TGTGCCAGCAGAGCTAGCGGGAACACCGGGGAGCTGTTTTTT; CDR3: CASRASGNTGELFF
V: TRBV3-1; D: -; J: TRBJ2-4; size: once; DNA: TGTGCCAGCAGCCAAGTTCTTAGACCAAAAAACATTCAGTACTTC; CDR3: CASSQVLRPKNIQYF
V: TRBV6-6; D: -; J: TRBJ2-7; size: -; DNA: TGTGCCAGCAGTTACATCCCTGCCTACGAGCAGTACTTC; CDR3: CASSYIPAYEQYF
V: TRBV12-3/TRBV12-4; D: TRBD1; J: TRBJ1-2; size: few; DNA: TGTGCCAGCAGCCGGACAGGGGGAAGCTATGGCTACACCTTC; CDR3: CASSRTGGSYGYTF
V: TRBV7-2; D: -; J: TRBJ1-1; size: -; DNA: TGTGCCAGCAGCTTATCCACAGGGATGGGTGAAGCTTTCTTT; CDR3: CASSLSTGMGEAFF
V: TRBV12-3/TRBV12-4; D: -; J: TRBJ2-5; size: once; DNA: TGTGCCAGCAGGCCGGACCTCTACAATGGGCAGTACTTC; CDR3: CASRPDLYNGQYF
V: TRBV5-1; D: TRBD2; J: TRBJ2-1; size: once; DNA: TGCGCCAGCAGCTTGGTTGGCGGGAGTTTGGTTGAGCAGTTCTTC; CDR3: CASSLVGGSLVEQFF
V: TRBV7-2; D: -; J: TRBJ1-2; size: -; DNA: TGTGCCAGCAGCTTAGGAGGAGCCGCGGAATATGGCTACACCTTC; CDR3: CASSLGGAAEYGYTF
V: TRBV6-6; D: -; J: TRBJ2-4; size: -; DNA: TGTGCCAGCAGTTACTCCAGGGGGGTTGTGGCCAAAAACATTCAGTACTTC; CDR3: CASSYSRGVVAKNIQYF
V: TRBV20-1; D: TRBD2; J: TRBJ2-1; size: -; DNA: TGCAGTGCTAGGGGCGGGAGGGCCTTGGTGGATGAGCAGTTCTTC; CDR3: CSARGGRALVDEQFF
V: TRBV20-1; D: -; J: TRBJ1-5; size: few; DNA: TGCAGTGCTAGTAGCTCCCCGCGGTTTCCCCAGCATTTT; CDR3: CSASSSPRFPQHF
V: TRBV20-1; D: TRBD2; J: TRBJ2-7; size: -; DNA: TGCAGTGCTAGAGACGCTGGGACTAGTTTGAACGAGCAGTACTTC; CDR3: CSARDAGTSLNEQYF
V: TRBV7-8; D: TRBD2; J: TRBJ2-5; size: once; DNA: TGTGCCAACAGCTTAGATGGGGGGGTAGTACGTGGGACCCAGTACTTC; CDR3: CANSLDGGVVRGTQYF
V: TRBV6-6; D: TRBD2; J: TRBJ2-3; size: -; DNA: TGTGCCAGCAAACTGGGACAGGGACTAGCGGTAGAGGATACGCAGTATTTT; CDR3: CASKLGQGLAVEDTQYF
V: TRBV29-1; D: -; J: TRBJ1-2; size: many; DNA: TGCAGCGTTGAAGAGTTTAGTACAGGGAGTGGCTACACCTTC; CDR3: CSVEEFSTGSGYTF
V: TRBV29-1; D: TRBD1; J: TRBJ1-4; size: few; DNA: TGCAGCGTTGCGCAGGGGGCCCTAGATGAAAAACTGTTTTTT; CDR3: CSVAQGALDEKLFF
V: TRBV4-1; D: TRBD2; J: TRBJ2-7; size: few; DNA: TGCGCCAGCAGCCGGACTAGCGGGACTAACTACGAGCAGTACTTC; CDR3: CASSRTSGTNYEQYF
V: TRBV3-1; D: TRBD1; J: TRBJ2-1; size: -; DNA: TGTGCCAGCAGCCAGGTGACAGGGATACTTGAGCAGTTCTTC; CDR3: CASSQVTGILEQFF
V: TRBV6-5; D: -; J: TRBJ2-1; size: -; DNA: TGTGCCAGCAGTCGCTCGAGGGGCTCCTACAATGAGCAGTTCTTC; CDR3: CASSRSRGSYNEQFF
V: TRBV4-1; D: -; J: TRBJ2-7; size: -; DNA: TGCGCCAGCAGCCAGGAACTAGCACAATCATACGAGCAGTACTTC; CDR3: CASSQELAQSYEQYF
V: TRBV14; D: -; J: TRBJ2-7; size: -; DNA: TGTGCCGGCAGCCAAGGAACACACTCCTACGAGCAGTACTTC; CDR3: CAGSQGTHSYEQYF
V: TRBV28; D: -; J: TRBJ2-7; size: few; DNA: TGTGCCACCGCCGGGGGCTTAACCTACGAGCAGTACTTC; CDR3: CATAGGLTYEQYF
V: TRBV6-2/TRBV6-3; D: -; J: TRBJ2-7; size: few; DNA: TGTGCCAGCAGTTACGAGCTCTCGGCCCTCGACGAGCAGTACTTC; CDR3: CASSYELSALDEQYF
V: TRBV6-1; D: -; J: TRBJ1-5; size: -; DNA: TGTGCCAGCAGTTTCCCCGTGGACGGGCCCCAGCATTTT; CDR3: CASSFPVDGPQHF
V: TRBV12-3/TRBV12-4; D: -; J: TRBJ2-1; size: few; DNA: TGTGCCAGCAGTTTCGAGGTACACAATGAGCAGTTCTTC; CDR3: CASSFEVHNEQFF
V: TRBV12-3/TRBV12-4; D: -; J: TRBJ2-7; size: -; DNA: TGTGCCAGCAGTTTCTCGGACGGCTACGAGCAGTACTTC; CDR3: CASSFSDGYEQYF